The 27 T cell receptor beta chains presented below share a single source sample, sequenced in a study of blood T cell repertoires in COVID-19. Clones were sequenced by immunoSEQ multiplex PCR, and TCRdb holds only the in-frame ones, with some missing. This sample has under 35,000 clones; around 86% occur once, and the top ten carry about 67%. Material for sequencing was peripheral blood. These TCRs come from a man between 65 and 79 years old with acute or convalescent COVID-19.

This clone was recorded only once. This chain connects TRBV3-1 (or the pseudogene TRBV3-2) to TRBJ2-7; D may be TRBD1 (5 bases). The CDR3 is 11 residues long. V was shortened by 5 bases and J by 9 bases, with 11 bases between the two germline ends. CDR1 and CDR2 (germline): LGHDT, YNNKEL (reference sequence). This chain's CDR3 is CASSALGPQYF. DNA of the CDR3: TGTGCCAGCAGCGCCTTGGGGCCGCAGTACTTC.

This clone was counted a few times. The V call is TRBV28, the J call TRBJ2-1, with 10 bases matching TRBD2. Germline V lookup: CDR1 MDHEN, CDR2 SYDVKM. The CDR3 has 14 amino acids. V shed 8 bases, J shed 1 base, and the junction held 2 bases outside the gene matches. CDR3 in amino acids: CASDSGRSYNEQFF. CDR3 nucleotide sequence: TGTGCCAGCGATAGCGGGAGGTCCTACAATGAGCAGTTCTTC.

This chain links TRBV20-1 with TRBJ2-7; TRBD1 matches 7 bases. CDR3 length: 15 amino acids. CDR1 and CDR2 from the germline V gene are DFQATT and SNEGSKA (reference sequence). Unmatched junction bases numbered 8, after V lost 3 bases and J lost 0 bases. The CDR3 region has the DNA TGCAGTGCTAGTATCTCGACAGGGTTCTCCTACGAGCAGTACTTC. Translated, it gives CSASISTGFSYEQYF.

The chain has TRBV19 and TRBJ1-3, with D uncertain. V gave up 3 bases and J gave up 0 bases, with 9 bases separating them. The CDR3 covers 15 residues. The V gene's germline CDR1 is LNHDA and CDR2 SQIVND (reference sequence). Here the CDR3 DNA reads TGTGCCAGTAGTATCTTCGGTTACTCTGGAAACACCATATATTTT. Residues: CASSIFGYSGNTIYF.

This clone has only a few counts. V and J are TRBV10-1 and TRBJ1-3; 8 bases are a match to TRBD1. This CDR3 contains 15 residues. CDR1 WNHNN and CDR2 SYGVQD come from the germline V gene (reference sequence). V was pared by 3 bases and J by 0 bases, with 1 base of the junction left unmatched. This CDR3 reads CASSDTGGSGNTIYF. The CDR3 nucleotides read TGCGCCAGCAGTGATACAGGGGGCTCTGGAAACACCATATATTTT.

J is TRBJ1-1 and V is TRBV5-1; 7 bases are shared with TRBD1. The CDR3 has 13 residues. The V gene's germline CDR1 is SGHRS and CDR2 YFSETQ. The ends lost 5 bases at V and 4 bases at J; junction bases unmatched: 5. CDR3 amino acids: CASREGATTEAFF. The CDR3 DNA reads as TGCGCCAGCAGGGAGGGGGCGACCACTGAAGCTTTCTTT. The whole variable domain, remainder taken from reference TRBV5-1 and TRBJ1-1, is KAGVTQTPRYLIKTRGQQVTLSCSPISGHRSVSWYQQTPGQGLQFLFEYFSETQRNKGNFPGRFSGRQFSNSRSEMNVSTLELGDSALYLCASREGATTEAFFGQGTRLTVV.

This chain uses TRBV4-2 with TRBJ2-1, with a possible D match to TRBD1 (6 bases). The germline CDR1 and CDR2 sequences are LGHNA and YNFKEQ. CDR3 length: 17 amino acids. Trimming cost V 0 bases and J 1 base, with 13 bases left between them. This CDR3 is CASSQEFSGASYNEQFF. CDR3 coding DNA: TGTGCCAGCAGCCAAGAATTTTCAGGGGCTTCCTACAATGAGCAGTTCTTC.

J is TRBJ2-7 and V is TRBV2; 10 positions agree with TRBD2. The CDR3 contains 19 residues. The germline CDR1 and CDR2 sequences are SNHLY and FYNNEI. V lost 1 base, J lost 0 bases, and 12 bases stayed unmatched. CDR3 nucleotides: TGTGCCAGCAGTGAAGTAAGCCTAGCGGGGGTCATAAGCTCCTACGAGCAGTACTTC. Its translation: CASSEVSLAGVISSYEQYF. Drawing the rest from reference TRBV2 and TRBJ2-7, the complete variable domain is EPEVTQTPSHQVTQMGQEVILRCVPISNHLYFYWYRQILGQKVEFLVSFYNNEISEKSEIFDDQFSVERPDGSNFTLKIRSTKLEDSAMYFCASSEVSLAGVISSYEQYFGPGTRLTVT.

The sample holds one count of this clone. The rearrangement uses TRBV20-1 and TRBJ1-2, with D maybe TRBD1 (6 bases). The CDR3 totals 11 residues. Per the germline V gene, CDR1 is DFQATT and CDR2 is SNEGSKA (reference sequence). V lost 6 bases and J 7 bases, leaving 12 bases between the germline ends. The CDR3 reads CSAGGAPGYTF. CDR3 in DNA: TGCAGTGCCGGGGGGGCTCCTGGCTACACCTTC.

The V call is TRBV4-3, the J call TRBJ2-2, with a weak D call TRBD1 (5 bases). The V end lost 0 bases, the J end lost 2 bases, and 13 bases lay between the germline ends. The CDR3 has 17 amino acids. Germline V CDR1 and CDR2: LGHNA, YSLEER. The CDR3 coding sequence is TGCGCCAGCAGCCAAGATGGGATAGGGGCTAACACCGGGGAGCTGTTTTTT. Protein: CASSQDGIGANTGELFF.

This chain connects TRBV12-3 or TRBV12-4 to TRBJ1-3; D is unresolved. The CDR3 contains 11 residues. V lost 5 bases to trimming and J lost 9 bases, with 8 bases between them. The CDR3 is CASSTGGTIYF. The CDR3 region has the DNA TGTGCCAGCAGTACGGGTGGCACCATATATTTT.

The chain employs TRBV9 and TRBJ2-2, with 8 positions matching TRBD2. Germline V gives CDR1 SGDLS, CDR2 YYNGEE. The CDR3 spans 15 residues. V was pared by 3 bases and J by 1 base, with 2 bases of the junction left unmatched. The CDR3 DNA reads TGTGCCAGCAGCGGAGCGGGAGTGAACACCGGGGAGCTGTTTTTT. It encodes CASSGAGVNTGELFF.

This sequence joins TRBV10-3 and TRBJ2-7; weak D call: TRBD1 (5 bases). Trimming stripped 3 bases from V and 2 bases from J, with 11 bases between. Germline lookup yields CDR1 ENHRY and CDR2 SYGVKD. This CDR3 is 14 amino acids long. CDR3 residues: CAISEDRVAYEQYF. The CDR3 nucleotides read TGTGCCATCAGTGAAGACAGAGTTGCCTACGAGCAGTACTTC.

V gene TRBV6-2 or TRBV6-3 combines with J gene TRBJ1-2; D might be TRBD1 (5 bases). The germline V and J ends were trimmed by 5 bases and 8 bases, with 21 bases remaining between them. CDR1 is MNHEY, CDR2 SVGEGT, per germline. The CDR3 is 15 amino acids. In DNA, the CDR3 is TGTGCCAGCAGTACCTCCAGGGTAATCGGCGGCGGCTACACCTTC. It translates to CASSTSRVIGGGYTF.

This clone was detected once. J is TRBJ1-5 and V is TRBV5-8, with a tentative D call TRBD1 (5 bases). Trimming took 4 bases from V and 9 from J, leaving 17 bases between them. This CDR3 region has 14 residues. Germline V gives CDR1 SGHTS, CDR2 YDEGEE. The CDR3 loop reads CASSPGGGAMPQHF. The CDR3 bases are TGTGCCAGCAGCCCGGGCGGAGGGGCCATGCCCCAGCATTTT.

The chain joins TRBV6-5 to TRBJ1-2, with TRBD1 as a possible D gene (6 bases). The V gene lost 6 bases and the J gene lost 5 bases, with 13 bases spanning the gap. Germline V gene data show CDR1 as MNHEY and CDR2 as SVGAGI. The CDR3 length is 13 residues. CDR3 protein: CASRRTEHYGYTF. The CDR3 nucleotides read TGTGCCAGCAGACGGACAGAACATTATGGCTACACCTTC.

V and J are TRBV4-3 and TRBJ2-1; TRBD2 agrees at 10 bases. Looked up from germline, CDR1 is LGHNA and CDR2 is YSLEER. The CDR3 loop spans 16 amino acids. V shed 0 bases, J shed 7 bases, and the junction held 6 bases outside the gene matches. This CDR3 is CASSQDTAGGRNEQFF. The CDR3 DNA is TGCGCCAGCAGCCAAGATACAGCGGGAGGGCGAAATGAGCAGTTCTTC.

The chain recombines TRBV10-1 with TRBJ1-1; 7 bases map to TRBD1. CDR1 is WNHNN, CDR2 SYGVQD, per germline (reference sequence). The J segment lost 6 bases and the V segment lost 0 bases, leaving 4 bases of the junction unmatched. CDR3 length: 14 amino acids. The CDR3 loop is CASSESRQGAEAFF. DNA of the CDR3: TGCGCCAGCAGTGAGTCGCGGCAGGGGGCTGAAGCTTTCTTT.

The chain couples TRBV18 to TRBJ1-2; D may be TRBD1 (6 bases). The CDR3 loop spans 13 amino acids. Deletions cut 3 bases from V and 2 bases from J, with 7 bases between. The germline gives CDR1 KGHSH, CDR2 LQKENI. CDR3 DNA sequence: TGTGCCAGCTCACCGGACAGCAACTATGGCTACACCTTC. Protein product: CASSPDSNYGYTF. The full variable domain, in which reference TRBV18 and TRBJ1-2 provide the parts outside the CDR3, is NAGVMQNPRHLVRRRGQEARLRCSPMKGHSHVYWYRQLPEEGLKFMVYLQKENIIDESGMPKERFSAEFPKEGPSILRIQQVVRGDSAAYFCASSPDSNYGYTFGSGTRLTVV.

This clone was counted only a few times. The chain combines TRBV18 with TRBJ1-2; no definite D call. CDR3 length: 13 residues. Trimming removed 3 bases from V and 3 bases from J, with 8 bases in between. The germline gives CDR1 KGHSH, CDR2 LQKENI. The CDR3 nucleotides are TGTGCCAGCTCACCTTTCGGTGACTATGGCTACACCTTC. Translating gives CASSPFGDYGYTF.

J is TRBJ1-1 and V is TRBV19; a weak D match, TRBD1 (6 bases). Germline V gene lookup returns CDR1 LNHDA and CDR2 SQIVND (reference sequence). This CDR3 contains 13 residues. Trimming stripped 6 bases from V and 1 base from J, with 9 bases between. The CDR3, as DNA: TGTGCCAGTAGCCTCAGGGGGAACACTGAAGCTTTCTTT. Amino acid sequence: CASSLRGNTEAFF. Full variable domain (rest looked up from reference TRBV19 and TRBJ1-1): DGGITQSPKYLFRKEGQNVTLSCEQNLNHDAMYWYRQDPGQGLRLIYYSQIVNDFQKGDIAEGYSVSREKKESFPLTVTSAQKNPTAFYLCASSLRGNTEAFFGQGTRLTVV.

The CDR3 is CASSSLRLAWGPYEQYF. The DNA of the CDR3 is TGTGCCAGCAGCTCCTTACGGCTCGCGTGGGGGCCCTACGAGCAGTACTTC. The chain has TRBV11-2 and TRBJ2-7; tentatively, D is TRBD1 (6 bases). The CDR3 contains 17 residues. Trimming pared 4 bases from V and 2 bases from J, leaving 21 bases between. CDR1 and CDR2 from the germline V gene are SGHAT and FQNNGV. Full variable domain (outside the CDR3, taken from reference TRBV11-2 and TRBJ2-7): EAGVAQSPRYKIIEKRQSVAFWCNPISGHATLYWYQQILGQGPKLLIQFQNNGVVDDSQLPKDRFSAERLKGVDSTLKIQPAKLEDSAVYLCASSSLRLAWGPYEQYFGPGTRLTVT.

The chain couples TRBV19 to TRBJ2-7, with 7 bases identical to TRBD2. J was trimmed by 4 bases and V by 5 bases; bases with no gene match: 11. Germline V gene sequence: CDR1 LNHDA, CDR2 SQIVND (reference sequence). The CDR3 is 15 residues long. CDR3 DNA sequence: TGTGCCAGTAGTCCGCAAGGCGGGGGAGCGTACGAGCAGTACTTC. Its protein is CASSPQGGGAYEQYF.

This sequence joins TRBV6-5 and TRBJ1-5, with D perhaps matching TRBD1 (5 bases). CDR1 and CDR2 (germline): MNHEY, SVGAGI. The germline V and J ends were trimmed by 8 bases and 0 bases, with 11 bases remaining between them. The length of the CDR3 is 14 residues. The CDR3 bases are TGTGCCAGCGACAGAGCAGATAGCAATCAGCCCCAGCATTTT. Encoded protein: CASDRADSNQPQHF.

The chain is built from TRBV10-1 and TRBJ2-3; a weak D match, TRBD1 (6 bases). The CDR3 loop spans 15 amino acids. Germline lookup yields CDR1 WNHNN and CDR2 SYGVQD (reference sequence). V dropped 5 bases and J dropped 0 bases, with 12 bases sitting between them. The CDR3 spells CASSWTASSTDTQYF. CDR3 bases: TGCGCCAGCAGTTGGACAGCCTCTAGCACAGATACGCAGTATTTT.

The CDR3 sequence: CASSFDRDSYEQYF. DNA of the CDR3: TGTGCCAGCAGCTTTGACAGGGACTCCTACGAGCAGTACTTC. This chain joins TRBV11-2 and TRBJ2-7; 7 nucleotides match TRBD1. The CDR3 totals 14 residues. The V gene's germline CDR1 is SGHAT and CDR2 FQNNGV. V was clipped by 3 bases and J by 0 bases; unmatched bases: 2.

This clone has just one count. This chain links TRBV28 with TRBJ1-6; TRBD1 agrees at 11 bases. This CDR3 has 16 residues. With 3 bases clipped from V and 7 bases from J, the junction kept 5 bases outside the gene matches. Per germline, CDR1 MDHEN and CDR2 SYDVKM. CDR3 bases: TGTGCCAGCAGTTTCCCCGGACAGGGGGCGAATTCACCCCTCCACTTT. Its translation: CASSFPGQGANSPLHF.